This section outlines one T cell receptor (beta chain) sequence together with its context. These data come from a study of blood T cell repertoires in COVID-19. Looking at the study overall: The United States, Italy and Spain were the sources of the acute and convalescent COVID-19 samples.

CDR1 is SGHTA, CDR2 FQGTGA, per germline. The CDR3 is 15 residues long. Trimming took 4 bases from V and 5 from J; bases not matched to a gene: 8. In the source study's methods: Amplification of reference gene primers provided the estimated nucleated cell counts. The method was immunoSEQ multiplex PCR; TCRdb's version includes in-frame clones alone and lacks a portion of them. V and J calls and clone size are given by that table; D and trimming were obtained from the DNA. The sample records 200,000 to 300,000 clones, approximately 90% being singletons. The sample was peripheral blood. The V and J genes are TRBV7-3 and TRBJ2-3; 8 bases fit TRBD2. This receptor was obtained from a woman in her forties who had recovered from COVID-19. This chain's CDR3 is CASSSGGGGRDTQYF. The CDR3 DNA sequence: TGTGCCAGCAGCTCGGGCGGCGGGGGGAGAGATACGCAGTATTTT.